This paragraph reports one T cell receptor (beta chain). Its antigen is undetermined. The CDR3 covers 14 residues. Looked up from germline, CDR1 is MNHEY and CDR2 is SMNVEV (reference sequence). CD45RO-CCR7+CD27+CD95- marked naive CD8+ T cells. The method, 5' RACE with UMI labels, was used to prepare the TRB cDNA libraries. TCRdb re-called the 5' RACE reads and shows each CDR3 protein once, DNA omitted. The table counts approximately 140,000 distinct CDR3 sequences; about 0.28% lies in the top ten. The data originate from a study of CXCR3-negative and CXCR3-positive naive CD8 T cells. Notes on the study in general: CXCR3-negative naive cells had less hydrophobic TRB CDR3s than did CXCR3-positive naive cells. Naive subsets showed comparable surface CD5, and TCR interaction strength was also inferred from TRB CDR3 physicochemistry.

The sample was naive CXCR3+ CD8+ T cells from blood. The subset denotes: CD45RO-CCR7+CD27+CD95- naive CD8+ T cells expressing CXCR3 (TNR3+). J is TRBJ2-1 and V is TRBV27; TCRdb outputs TRBD1, but without DNA this stays unchecked. The sequence was obtained from a human donor in good health. Some clones in this sample may be carry-over from other donors' samples. The CDR3 sequence: CASSVDRGHNEQFF.